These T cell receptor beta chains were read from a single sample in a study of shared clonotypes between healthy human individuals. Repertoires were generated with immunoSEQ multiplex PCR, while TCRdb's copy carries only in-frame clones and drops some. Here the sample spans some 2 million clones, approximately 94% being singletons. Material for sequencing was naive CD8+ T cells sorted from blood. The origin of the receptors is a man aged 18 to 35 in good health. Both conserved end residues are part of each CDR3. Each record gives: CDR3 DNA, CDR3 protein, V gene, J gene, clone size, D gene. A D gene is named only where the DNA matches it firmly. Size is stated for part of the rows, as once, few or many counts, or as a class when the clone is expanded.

TGCGCCAGCAGCCAAGTTTGGCAGAGCCCCCACTACGAGCAGTACTTC	CASSQVWQSPHYEQYF	TRBV4-1	TRBJ2-7	once	NA
TGTGCCAGCAAGCTTGATATGGATTCACCCCTCCACTTT	CASKLDMDSPLHF	TRBV9	TRBJ1-6	NA	NA
TGTGCCAGCAGCCCACTAGCGGGGAGCTCCTACAATGAGCAGTTCTTC	CASSPLAGSSYNEQFF	TRBV7-3	TRBJ2-1	NA	TRBD2
TGCGCCAGCAGTGTAGGCCAGACAATAGGAGGCTACACCTTC	CASSVGQTIGGYTF	TRBV10-2	TRBJ1-2	NA	NA
TGTGCCAGCAGTGAGGGACAGGGGGTCCCCCTCCACTTT	CASSEGQGVPLHF	TRBV2	TRBJ1-6	NA	TRBD1
TGTGCCAGCAGCGGTCGGGAAAACGAGCAGTACTTC	CASSGRENEQYF	TRBV7-9	TRBJ2-7	NA	NA
TGTGCCAGCTCACTCTTGTCCCCCAACAATGAGCAGTTCTTC	CASSLLSPNNEQFF	TRBV18	TRBJ2-1	NA	NA
TGTGCCAGCAGTGACGCCCTTCAGGGGAGTCAGCCCCAGCATTTT	CASSDALQGSQPQHF	TRBV6-1	TRBJ1-5	NA	NA
TGCAGCGTTGAAGATTATGAGGGAGGAGGGGCAGATACGCAGTATTTT	CSVEDYEGGGADTQYF	TRBV29-1	TRBJ2-3	NA	NA
TGTGCCAGCAGTTACGGGGAACTAGCCAATGAGCAGTTCTTC	CASSYGELANEQFF	TRBV6-6	TRBJ2-1	NA	NA
TGTGCCAGCAGCTGGCTAAGACAGGGGGGAAACACCATATATTTT	CASSWLRQGGNTIYF	TRBV7-9	TRBJ1-3	NA	TRBD1
TGTGCCAGCAGTGCCTCGTCGGGCGAGCAGTACTTC	CASSASSGEQYF	TRBV7-9	TRBJ2-7	once	NA
TGTGCCAGCAGCGTAGGTCGGCGTGGGCGCGAGCAGTACTTC	CASSVGRRGREQYF	TRBV9	TRBJ2-7	NA	NA
TGTGCCTGGGGGGACGCCGGCTATGGCTACACCTTC	CAWGDAGYGYTF	TRBV30	TRBJ1-2	NA	NA
TGTGCCAGCAGCTCCGGGACAATTCCCTACGAGCAGTACTTC	CASSSGTIPYEQYF	TRBV5-6	TRBJ2-7	NA	NA
TGTGCCAGCAGCGTAGACGGACAGGGGTTGCGAGAGACCCAGTACTTC	CASSVDGQGLRETQYF	TRBV9	TRBJ2-5	NA	TRBD1
TGTGCCAGCACCCCGGACGGCGGGGGCGGAGATACGCAGTATTTT	CASTPDGGGGDTQYF	TRBV13	TRBJ2-3	NA	NA
TGTGCCAGCCCCGTTAGTGGGACAGGGAGTTCCAACTATGGCTACACCTTC	CASPVSGTGSSNYGYTF	TRBV28	TRBJ1-2	NA	TRBD1
TGTGCCAGCAGGGGATCCCGGGGGCGGGAGGGCCGCGACGAGCAGTACTTC	CASRGSRGREGRDEQYF	TRBV7-9	TRBJ2-7	NA	TRBD2
TGTGCCAGCAGTTCGGGACGGGAGAACACTGAAGCTTTCTTT	CASSSGRENTEAFF	TRBV28	TRBJ1-1	NA	NA
TGTGCCAGCAGCGAAACAGGGTCCTATGGCTACACCTTC	CASSETGSYGYTF	TRBV5-6	TRBJ1-2	NA	NA
TGTGCCAGCAGCTTATCGTTTGGGACAGAAGATTCACCCCTCCACTTT	CASSLSFGTEDSPLHF	TRBV7-9	TRBJ1-6	once	TRBD1
TGTGCCAGCGAGGGTCCGCTTGCCGGGGAGCTGTTTTTT	CASEGPLAGELFF	TRBV9	TRBJ2-2	NA	NA
TGTGCCAGCAGTTTTCTGGGGTCCAACTATGGCTACACCTTC	CASSFLGSNYGYTF	TRBV27	TRBJ1-2	NA	NA
TGCGCCAGCAGCCCGGGGACATCTGAGCAGTTCTTC	CASSPGTSEQFF	TRBV5-1	TRBJ2-1	NA	NA
TGCAGTGATCAGGACGGCTACACCTTC	CSDQDGYTF	TRBV20-1	TRBJ1-2	NA	NA
TGTGCCAGCAGCGTTCAGTACCGATCTAACACCGGGGAGCTGTTTTTT	CASSVQYRSNTGELFF	TRBV9	TRBJ2-2	NA	NA
TGTGCCAGCAATGGCCTAGCGGGAACCTACACAGATACGCAGTATTTT	CASNGLAGTYTDTQYF	TRBV25-1	TRBJ2-3	NA	TRBD2
TGCGCCAGCAGCTTGGACGTTTACAATGAGCAGTTCTTC	CASSLDVYNEQFF	TRBV5-1	TRBJ2-1	once	NA
TGTGCCAGCAGCGTAGACAGCTCCTATAATTCACCCCTCCACTTT	CASSVDSSYNSPLHF	TRBV9	TRBJ1-6	few	NA
TGTGCCAGCAGTGTAACAGGGGGCTATGAGCAGTTCTTC	CASSVTGGYEQFF	TRBV6-5	TRBJ2-1	NA	TRBD1
TGTGCCAGCAGCCCCCGGGACCGTTACTACGAGCAGTACTTC	CASSPRDRYYEQYF	TRBV7-9	TRBJ2-7	NA	NA
TGTGCCAGCAGTGAAATGGGGTTGTCTGAAGCTTTCTTT	CASSEMGLSEAFF	TRBV6-1	TRBJ1-1	once	NA
TGCGCCAGCAGCCTCCAAGCGGGAGGGCCGGGAGATACGCAGTATTTT	CASSLQAGGPGDTQYF	TRBV4-1	TRBJ2-3	NA	TRBD2
TGCGCCAGCCAGTTCAGGAGTAGCTCCTACAATGAGCAGTTCTTC	CASQFRSSSYNEQFF	TRBV5-1	TRBJ2-1	NA	NA
TGTGCCAGCAGCTTAGGGGGGCTATCTCACGAGCAGTACTTC	CASSLGGLSHEQYF	TRBV9	TRBJ2-7	NA	NA
TGCGCCAGCAGTGACAACAACGGGAGGGCCTCCGGGGAGCTGTTTTTT	CASSDNNGRASGELFF	TRBV10-2	TRBJ2-2	NA	TRBD2
TGTGCCAGCAGCTTAGTACAGGGGAGTCCCTACGAGCAGTACTTC	CASSLVQGSPYEQYF	TRBV11-2	TRBJ2-7	NA	TRBD1